Following are 10 T cell receptor beta chains from one sample sequenced in a study of tissue T cells after allogeneic stem cell transplantation. Repertoires were generated with immunoSEQ multiplex PCR, while TCRdb's copy carries only in-frame clones and drops some. Seen here are approximately 4,400 clones, approximately 48% observed once, and the top ten hold under 25%. The time point was: mouse harvest day 14 after allogeneic transplant. The graft held 10^6 splenic CD5+ T cells and 10^7 T-cell-depleted bone marrow cells. Sequencing was carried out using lymph node tissue. All receptors derive from a female BALB/c mouse given C57BL/6 T cells with graft-versus-host disease after an allogeneic hematopoietic cell transplant.

With regard to this clone: Each gene name is a mouse one. The read ends 1 residue shy of where the CDR3 ends; the end is completed using the germline J gene. The chain carries TRBV3 and TRBJ2-3, with 8 bases identical to TRBD2. Germline CDR1 is SNHLY and CDR2 is FYNGKV (reference sequence). The CDR3 is 15 residues long. V gave up 5 bases and J gave up 0 bases; unmatched junction bases: 4. The chain's CDR3 is CASSRTGSSAETLYF. CDR3 DNA (partial): TGTGCCAGCAGCCGGACTGGGTCTAGTGCAGAAACGCTGTAT.

This clone counts as medium-sized. Each gene name is a mouse one. The DNA ends 1 residue before the CDR3 does, and the rest of the CDR3 is filled in from the germline J gene. The chain joins TRBV26 to TRBJ2-3; the match to TRBD2 covers 9 bases. Trimming at V came to 5 bases and at J to 6 bases, leaving 3 bases not matched to a gene. The CDR3 totals 13 residues. The germline V gene has CDR1 KGHPV and CDR2 FQNQEV (reference sequence). CDR3 residues: CASSSGGVETLYF. The CDR3 DNA, read in part, is TGTGCCAGCAGTTCTGGGGGGGTGGAAACGCTGTAT.

Remarks on this clone: Gene names are mouse gene names. The read is 1 residue too short to cover the CDR3 end, so that end is filled in from the germline J gene. The V call is TRBV12-2, the J call TRBJ2-4, with D tentatively TRBD2 (5 bases). V was shortened by 3 bases and J by 0 bases, with 9 bases between the two germline ends. The CDR3 is 14 residues long. The germline V gene has CDR1 SGHLS and CDR2 HYDKME. The sequenced CDR3 bases are TGTGCCAGCTCTTTCGTGGGGAGTCAAAACACCTTGTAC. Translated: CASSFVGSQNTLY. The CDR3, in full, reads CASSFVGSQNTLYF.

As concerns this clone: Gene names are the mouse ones. The CDR3 sequence: CSSSGTGGAPTGQLYF. The DNA read from the CDR3 is TGCTCCAGCAGTGGGACTGGCGGGGCCCCCACCGGGCAGCTCTAC. The chain employs TRBV23 and TRBJ2-2; the tabulated D call, TRBD2, remains unverified against the DNA. The read finishes 1 residue shy of the CDR3 end, and the germline J gene is used to complete it. Per germline, CDR1 KGHTA and CDR2 FQNQQP. The CDR3 is made up of 16 amino acids.

To note about this clone: Gene names refer to mouse genes. The read falls 1 residue short of the CDR3 end, and the missing part is taken from the germline J gene. The chain couples TRBV13-1 to TRBJ2-7; D uncertain. Trimming cost V 1 base and J 0 bases, with 5 bases left between them. Germline lookup yields CDR1 NSHNY and CDR2 SYGAGN. This CDR3 is built from 13 residues. CDR3 bases read: TGTGCCAGCAGTGATAACAACTCCTATGAACAGTAC. Translated, it gives CASSDNNSYEQY. The entire CDR3 protein is CASSDNNSYEQYF.

This clone rates as large. The gene names given are mouse names. The read gets to within 1 residue of the CDR3 end, and the germline J gene fills in the rest. This same CDR3 is encoded by further DNA sequences in the sample. The chain has TRBV13-2 and TRBJ2-7, with D perhaps TRBD2 (5 bases). Trimming pared 1 base from V and 2 bases from J, leaving 7 bases between. Germline lookup yields CDR1 NNHNN and CDR2 SYGAGS (reference sequence). The CDR3 sequence is 13 residues long. The sequenced CDR3 bases are TGTGCCAGCGGTGATTGGGGAACCTATGAACAGTAC. It specifies CASGDWGTYEQY. The full CDR3 is CASGDWGTYEQYF.

In its sample, this clone ranks as medium-sized. Genes and germline are mouse. The read ends 1 residue before the CDR3 terminus; that terminus is restored from the germline J gene. This chain joins TRBV23 and TRBJ2-7; TRBD2 was called by the table and not checked on the DNA. This CDR3 has 13 residues. Germline-derived CDR1 and CDR2 are KGHTA and FQNQQP. The CDR3 region is CSSSQLGGLEQYF. Partial CDR3 DNA: TGCTCCAGCAGTCAACTGGGGGGGCTTGAACAGTAC.

For this clone: Genes here carry mouse names. The read falls 1 residue short of the CDR3 end, and the missing part is taken from the germline J gene. The V and J genes are TRBV5 and TRBJ2-1, with 8 bases fitting TRBD2. CDR3 size: 15 residues. Germline trimming cut 1 base from V and 3 bases from J; bases unmatched to any gene: 2. The V gene's germline CDR1 is LGHNA and CDR2 YNLKQL (reference sequence). Partial CDR3 DNA: TGTGCCAGCAGCCAAGCTGGGGGGATCTATGCTGAGCAGTTC. It codes for CASSQAGGIYAEQF. In full, the CDR3 reads CASSQAGGIYAEQFF.

Relative to its sample, this clone is large. Gene and germline names: mouse. The CDR3 end falls 1 residue outside the read, so it is completed with the germline J gene. The chain joins TRBV13-1 to TRBJ2-3, with D possibly TRBD2 on 6 matching bases. The ends were cut back, 1 base at V and 3 bases at J, with 12 bases in the middle. This CDR3 contains 15 residues. Germline CDR1 NSHNY, CDR2 SYGAGN. The covered CDR3 bases are TGTGCCAGCAGTGATACGGGGGGAGAGGCAGAAACGCTGTAT. It yields the protein CASSDTGGEAETLY. The whole CDR3 region reads CASSDTGGEAETLYF.

To note about this clone: Mouse germline and gene names are used. The sequenced CDR3 bases are TGTGCCAGCAGTCTGACAGTTAGTCAAAACACCTTGTAC. Translated: CASSLTVSQNTLY. In full, the CDR3 reads CASSLTVSQNTLYF. The chain employs TRBV26 and TRBJ2-4; D is undetermined. Read sequence stops 1 residue before the CDR3 end, and the germline J gene provides the missing end. CDR3 size: 14 residues. Trimming pared 2 bases from V and 0 bases from J, leaving 6 bases between. Germline lookup yields CDR1 KGHPV and CDR2 FQNQEV (reference sequence).